One and the same sample provided the 16 T cell receptor beta chains below, sequenced in a study of cytomegalovirus exposure and HLA in healthy donors (dated by TCRdb to the late 2010s). Libraries were prepared through the immunoSEQ multiplex PCR assay. TCRdb carries this immuneACCESS record with in-frame sequences only. Its versions omit some clonotypes, under half of them owing to an unresolved V gene in the studies checked, with the rest unexplained. Recorded for this sample are some 61,000 clones; about 97% of them occurred a single time. Of the sample, under 2% is held by the ten largest clones. Sample: PBMCs. These receptors all stem from a woman aged 18-30 years in good health and CMV-seropositive.

The chain carries TRBV21-1 and TRBJ2-1; the table calls TRBD2, which could not be checked here. TRBV21-1 is a pseudogene. This CDR3 comprises 18 residues. The CDR3: CASSKVGLAGVSHNEQFF. The DNA for the CDR3 is TGTGCCAGCAGCAAAGTGGGTCTAGCGGGAGTGTCCCACAATGAGCAGTTCTTC.

The genes are TRBV6-5 and TRBJ1-2, with D perhaps TRBD1 (6 bases). The CDR3 extends over 16 amino acids. The germline CDR1 and CDR2 sequences are MNHEY and SVGAGI. Trimming left V 2 bases short and J 4 bases short, with 17 bases between. The chain's CDR3 is CASSYRDGGAVYGYTF. As DNA, the CDR3 is TGTGCCAGCAGTTACAGGGATGGGGGCGCGGTCTATGGCTACACCTTC.

The V gene is TRBV5-5, the J gene TRBJ1-1; no reliable D call. In germline, CDR1 is SGHKS, CDR2 YYEKEE (reference sequence). The CDR3 spans 12 residues. The V and J ends lost 0 bases and 6 bases respectively, with 6 bases between them. As DNA, the CDR3 is TGTGCCAGCAGCTTGGCTACGGCTGAAGCTTTCTTT. This codes for CASSLATAEAFF.

V usage is TRBV5-1 and J usage is TRBJ2-4, with 15 bases aligning to TRBD2. J gave up 6 bases and V 3 bases, and 4 bases lay outside the gene matches. From germline, CDR1 is SGHRS and CDR2 YFSETQ. There are 16 residues in the CDR3. The CDR3 here is CASSWTSGRAGNIQYF. CDR3 sequence (DNA): TGCGCCAGCAGCTGGACTAGCGGGAGGGCCGGAAACATTCAGTACTTC.

The rearrangement links TRBV9 to TRBJ2-7; tentatively, D is TRBD1 (6 bases). This CDR3 comprises 12 residues. Germline lookup yields CDR1 SGDLS and CDR2 YYNGEE. V lost 3 bases and J 4 bases, leaving 8 bases between the germline ends. In DNA, the CDR3 is TGTGCCAGCAGCGCCCAGGGGTACGAGCAGTACTTC. This encodes CASSAQGYEQYF.

The chain employs TRBV6-5 and TRBJ1-5, with D possibly matching TRBD1 (5 bases). This CDR3 has 14 amino acids. The V gene's germline CDR1 is MNHEY and CDR2 SVGAGI. Trimming pared 2 bases from V and 4 bases from J, leaving 9 bases between. CDR3 protein: CASSYAQGNQPQHF. CDR3 coding DNA: TGTGCCAGCAGTTACGCGCAGGGAAATCAGCCCCAGCATTTT.

This sequence joins TRBV11-2 and TRBJ2-7; TRBD1 matches 7 bases. CDR1 and CDR2 (germline): SGHAT, FQNNGV. V was clipped by 4 bases and J by 3 bases; unmatched bases: 6. CDR3 length: 14 amino acids. This CDR3 is CASSWGAGGYEQYF. The CDR3 DNA follows: TGTGCCAGCAGCTGGGGCGCAGGGGGCTACGAGCAGTACTTC.

The V call is TRBV14, the J call TRBJ2-4; 7 nucleotides agree with TRBD2. CDR1 is SGHDN, CDR2 FVKESK, per germline. With 0 bases clipped from V and 0 bases from J, the junction kept 5 bases outside the gene matches. The CDR3 is 17 amino acids. DNA of the CDR3: TGTGCCAGCAGCCAAGAAGTCGGCGGGAGAGCCAAAAACATTCAGTACTTC. Translation gives CASSQEVGGRAKNIQYF.

V and J are TRBV19 and TRBJ2-1; TRBD1 matches 9 bases. Per germline, CDR1 LNHDA and CDR2 SQIVND (reference sequence). This CDR3 has 14 residues. V dropped 5 bases and J dropped 6; count of bases not matched to a gene: 5. The CDR3 bases are TGTGCCAGTAGTGCCACAGGGGGCGGCAATGAGCAGTTCTTC. Translating it yields CASSATGGGNEQFF. Using reference TRBV19 and TRBJ2-1 for the parts outside the CDR3, the full variable domain is DGGITQSPKYLFRKEGQNVTLSCEQNLNHDAMYWYRQDPGQGLRLIYYSQIVNDFQKGDIAEGYSVSREKKESFPLTVTSAQKNPTAFYLCASSATGGGNEQFFGPGTRLTVL.

The rearrangement joins TRBV7-3 to TRBJ1-2; TRBD1 agrees at 9 bases. The V segment lost 5 bases and the J segment 4 bases; nucleotides outside the gene matches: 5. The CDR3 is made up of 14 amino acids. Germline CDR1 reads SGHTA; CDR2 reads FQGTGA. The CDR3 nucleotides are TGTGCCAGCAGCACAGGGGGCGCGGGCTATGGCTACACCTTC. Protein sequence: CASSTGGAGYGYTF. Full variable domain (rest looked up from reference TRBV7-3 and TRBJ1-2): GAGVSQTPSNKVTEKGKYVELRCDPISGHTALYWYRQSLGQGPEFLIYFQGTGAADDSGLPNDRFFAVRPEGSVSTLKIQRTERGDSAVYLCASSTGGAGYGYTFGSGTRLTVV.

The chain employs TRBV7-9 and TRBJ1-2; TRBD1 might be the D (5 bases). Germline V gene data show CDR1 as SEHNR and CDR2 as FQNEAQ (reference sequence). The CDR3 has 15 residues. Trimming left V 4 bases short and J 3 bases short, with 15 bases between. As DNA, the CDR3 is TGTGCCAGCAGCTCAGTCGACAGACGAGACTATGGCTACACCTTC. Translated: CASSSVDRRDYGYTF. Together with reference TRBV7-9 and TRBJ1-2, the CDR3 gives the full variable domain: DTGVSQNPRHKITKRGQNVTFRCDPISEHNRLYWYRQTLGQGPEFLTYFQNEAQLEKSRLLSDRFSAERPKGSFSTLEIQRTEQGDSAMYLCASSSVDRRDYGYTFGSGTRLTVV.

The V call is TRBV9, the J call TRBJ2-7; D possibly corresponds to TRBD2 (7 bases). Trimming took 2 bases from V and 4 from J, leaving 16 bases between them. The CDR3 has 15 residues. The germline CDR1 and CDR2 sequences are SGDLS and YYNGEE. The CDR3 DNA sequence: TGTGCCAGCAGCGTCTTAGTGGGAGGGGGGTACGAGCAGTACTTC. It yields the protein CASSVLVGGGYEQYF. Combining the CDR3 with reference TRBV9 and TRBJ2-7 gives the whole variable domain DSGVTQTPKHLITATGQRVTLRCSPRSGDLSVYWYQQSLDQGLQFLIQYYNGEERAKGNILERFSAQQFPDLHSELNLSSLELGDSALYFCASSVLVGGGYEQYFGPGTRLTVT.

The CDR3 region is CASTEGRGETQYF. In DNA form, the CDR3 reads TGTGCCAGCACTGAGGGGAGGGGGGAGACCCAGTACTTC. The chain uses TRBV28 and TRBJ2-5; TRBD2 is a possible D gene (7 bases). The CDR3 totals 13 residues. The V end was cut by 7 bases, the J end by 5 bases, with 14 bases between. Germline V CDR1 and CDR2: MDHEN, SYDVKM.

The chain is built from TRBV11-2 and TRBJ2-7; 12 bases agree with TRBD2. The CDR3 contains 18 residues. Germline lookup yields CDR1 SGHAT and CDR2 FQNNGV. V shed 3 bases and J 6 bases; nucleotides not matched to a gene: 15. CDR3 protein: CASSFRASGRAKLSEQYF. CDR3 nucleotide sequence: TGTGCCAGCAGCTTCAGGGCTAGCGGGAGGGCCAAACTCTCCGAGCAGTACTTC.

This clone was recorded once. The chain recombines TRBV6-1 with TRBJ2-2, with 12 bases identical to TRBD1. The length of the CDR3 is 18 residues. Looked up from germline, CDR1 is MNHNS and CDR2 is SASEGT. The trim removed 1 base at V and 4 bases at J, leaving 7 bases unmatched. The CDR3 sequence is CASSEELGTGGSTGELFF. The CDR3, as DNA: TGTGCCAGCAGTGAAGAGTTGGGGACAGGGGGCAGCACCGGGGAGCTGTTTTTT.

This chain joins TRBV28 and TRBJ2-7; perhaps TRBD2 as D (5 bases). The germline V gene has CDR1 MDHEN and CDR2 SYDVKM. The CDR3 is 15 amino acids. V lost 5 bases to trimming and J lost 5 bases, with 19 bases between them. CDR3: CASSTLLTGRDEQYF. For the CDR3, the DNA is TGTGCCAGCAGTACCCTCTTGACGGGAAGAGACGAGCAGTACTTC. The entire variable domain, with the rest obtained from reference TRBV28 and TRBJ2-7, is as follows: DVKVTQSSRYLVKRTGEKVFLECVQDMDHENMFWYRQDPGLGLRLIYFSYDVKMKEKGDIPEGYSVSREKKERFSLILESASTNQTSMYLCASSTLLTGRDEQYFGPGTRLTVT.